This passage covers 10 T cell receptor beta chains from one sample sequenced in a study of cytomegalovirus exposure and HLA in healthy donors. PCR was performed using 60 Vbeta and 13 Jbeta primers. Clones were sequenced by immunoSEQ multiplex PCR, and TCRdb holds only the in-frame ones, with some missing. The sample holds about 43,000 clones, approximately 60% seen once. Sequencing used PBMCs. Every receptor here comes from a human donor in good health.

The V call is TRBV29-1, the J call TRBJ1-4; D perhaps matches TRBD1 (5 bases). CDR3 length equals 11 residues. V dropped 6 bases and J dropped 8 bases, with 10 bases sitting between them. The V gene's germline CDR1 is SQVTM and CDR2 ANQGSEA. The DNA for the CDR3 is TGCAGCGTCAGGGTTTCGGAAAAACTGTTTTTT. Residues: CSVRVSEKLFF.

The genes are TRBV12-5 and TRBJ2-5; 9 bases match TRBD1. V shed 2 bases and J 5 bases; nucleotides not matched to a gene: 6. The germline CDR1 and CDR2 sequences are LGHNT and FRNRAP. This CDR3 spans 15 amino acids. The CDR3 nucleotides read TGTGCTAGTGGTTTGACCTGGACAGGGGAGGAGACCCAGTACTTC. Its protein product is CASGLTWTGEETQYF. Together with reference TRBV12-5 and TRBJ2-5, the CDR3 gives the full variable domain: DARVTQTPRHKVTEMGQEVTMRCQPILGHNTVFWYRQTMMQGLELLAYFRNRAPLDDSGMPKDRFSAEMPDATLATLKIQPSEPRDSAVYFCASGLTWTGEETQYFGPGTRLLVL.

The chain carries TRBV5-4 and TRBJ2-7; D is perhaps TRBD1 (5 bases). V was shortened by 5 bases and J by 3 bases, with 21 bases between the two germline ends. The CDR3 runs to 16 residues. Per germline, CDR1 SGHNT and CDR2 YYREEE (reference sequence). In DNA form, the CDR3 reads TGTGCCAGCAGTTCTGCAGGGCGGAGCACCCACTACGAGCAGTACTTC. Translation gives CASSSAGRSTHYEQYF.

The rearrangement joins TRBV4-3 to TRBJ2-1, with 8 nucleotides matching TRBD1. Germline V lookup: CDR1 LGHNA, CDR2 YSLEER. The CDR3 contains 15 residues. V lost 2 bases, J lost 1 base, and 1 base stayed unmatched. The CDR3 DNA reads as TGCGCCAGCAGCCAAAACAGGGGGTCCTACAATGAGCAGTTCTTC. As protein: CASSQNRGSYNEQFF.

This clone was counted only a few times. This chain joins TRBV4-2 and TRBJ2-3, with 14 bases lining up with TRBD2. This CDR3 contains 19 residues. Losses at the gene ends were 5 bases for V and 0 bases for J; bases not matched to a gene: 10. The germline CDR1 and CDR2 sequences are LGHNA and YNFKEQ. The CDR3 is CASSFGLAGGSASTDTQYF. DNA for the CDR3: TGTGCCAGCAGCTTTGGACTAGCGGGGGGTTCCGCTAGCACAGATACGCAGTATTTT.

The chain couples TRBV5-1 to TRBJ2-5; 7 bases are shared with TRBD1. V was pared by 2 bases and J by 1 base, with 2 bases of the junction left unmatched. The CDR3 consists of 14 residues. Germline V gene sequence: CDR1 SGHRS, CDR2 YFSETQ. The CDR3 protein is CASSFAGGQETQYF. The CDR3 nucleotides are TGCGCCAGCAGCTTCGCAGGGGGCCAAGAGACCCAGTACTTC.

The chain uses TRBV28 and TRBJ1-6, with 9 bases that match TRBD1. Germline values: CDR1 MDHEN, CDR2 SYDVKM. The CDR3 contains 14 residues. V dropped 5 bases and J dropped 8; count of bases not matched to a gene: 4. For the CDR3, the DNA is TGTGCCAGCAGTCCGGGACAGGGCTATTCACCCCTCCACTTT. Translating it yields CASSPGQGYSPLHF.

DNA for the CDR3: TGTGCCAGCAGCTTAATCGGGGACTTGCAAGAGACCCAGTACTTC. This sequence encodes CASSLIGDLQETQYF. The chain links TRBV7-2 to TRBJ2-5, with a tentative D call TRBD2 (6 bases). Trimming removed 2 bases from V and 2 bases from J, with 12 bases in between. This CDR3 spans 15 amino acids. Germline V CDR1 and CDR2: SGHTA, FQGNSA.

The CDR3 region has the DNA TGCAGCGTTGGGGGACAGGGATGGAGCACTGAAGCTTTCTTT. It yields the protein CSVGGQGWSTEAFF. The rearrangement joins TRBV29-1 to TRBJ1-1; TRBD1 matches 9 bases. The CDR3 runs 14 residues. The J segment lost 4 bases and the V segment lost 4 bases, leaving 7 bases of the junction unmatched. Germline CDR1 is SQVTM and CDR2 is ANQGSEA.

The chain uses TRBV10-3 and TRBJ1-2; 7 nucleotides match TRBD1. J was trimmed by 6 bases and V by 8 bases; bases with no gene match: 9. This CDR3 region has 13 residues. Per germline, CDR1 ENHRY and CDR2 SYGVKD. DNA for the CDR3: TGTGCCATCGCCGCAGGGACAGTAGATGGCTACACCTTC. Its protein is CAIAAGTVDGYTF.